The rows below give T cell receptor beta chains drawn from one sample of a study of sequential checkpoint blockade in melanoma. Using immunoSEQ multiplex PCR, the repertoire was profiled, and TCRdb retains in-frame clones only, with some absent. The sample records some 10,000 clones, under 30% being singletons. The sample here was tumor tissue (inferred from file names), taken from a patient given nivolumab and ipilimumab in sequence. These receptor sequences come from a human donor with melanoma. CDR3s include the opening cysteine and the closing phenylalanine or tryptophan. The order of the fields is J gene, V gene, CDR3 protein.

J gene: TRBJ1-1
V gene: TRBV6-8
CDR3 protein: CASSYSGAGNTEAFF

J gene: TRBJ2-5
V gene: TRBV6-8
CDR3 protein: CASRRDATQETQYF

J gene: TRBJ1-3
V gene: TRBV30
CDR3 protein: CASQAVVGNTIYF

J gene: TRBJ2-1
V gene: TRBV30
CDR3 protein: CAWSVGGLVGNEQFF

J gene: TRBJ2-1
V gene: TRBV29-1
CDR3 protein: CSVLGQGRGEQFF

J gene: TRBJ2-1
V gene: TRBV10-2
CDR3 protein: CASSLFAYNEQFF

J gene: TRBJ2-3
V gene: TRBV9
CDR3 protein: CASSLDRVPDTQYF

J gene: TRBJ2-3
V gene: TRBV9
CDR3 protein: CASSVATRTDTQYF

J gene: TRBJ1-2
V gene: TRBV30
CDR3 protein: CAWSTLGLGYTF

J gene: TRBJ1-2
V gene: TRBV19
CDR3 protein: CASSAGPAGSGYTF

J gene: TRBJ2-7
V gene: TRBV28
CDR3 protein: CASDVGGAGSYEQYF

J gene: TRBJ2-7
V gene: TRBV9
CDR3 protein: CASSGTSYEQYF

J gene: TRBJ2-6
V gene: TRBV11-1
CDR3 protein: CASSLGTSINSGANVLTF

J gene: TRBJ1-4
V gene: TRBV11-3
CDR3 protein: CASSLEDGRLNEKLFF

J gene: TRBJ1-5
V gene: TRBV30
CDR3 protein: CAWSKQGNNQPQHF

J gene: TRBJ2-3
V gene: TRBV18
CDR3 protein: CASSQSPSTDTQYF

J gene: TRBJ2-7
V gene: TRBV9
CDR3 protein: CASSATPQGGYYEQYF

J gene: TRBJ2-3
V gene: TRBV28
CDR3 protein: CASSFSIAGVADTQYF